Presented here are 17 T cell receptor beta chains from one specimen sequenced in a study of T cells in Graves' hyperthyroidism and ophthalmopathy (dated by TCRdb to between 2018 and 2021). The library was generated by multiplex PCR. The run used an Illumina HiSeq 2000. The TCR beta CDR3 regions were amplified from the RNA transcripts. The TCR CDR3 was subjected to a first round of RT-PCR using the HTBI primer set and the Qiagen OneStep RT-PCR kit. Using fastp trimming at Q25 and MiXCR clonotype assembly, TCRdb reanalyzed the public sequencing data and kept in-frame beta chains. CDR3 protein sequences are deduplicated, and each keeps its most common genes and DNA. The sample table holds 650,000 to 700,000 distinct CDR3 sequences, of which roughly 17% were seen once. In total, the top ten clones hold about 16% of the sample. Material for sequencing was blood. The receptors shown here come from a man in his fifties or sixties with Graves' hyperthyroidism.

This clonotype appeared many times. J is TRBJ1-2 and V is TRBV13; 9 nucleotides align to TRBD1. Germline values: CDR1 PRHDT, CDR2 FYEKMQ (reference sequence). The CDR3 covers 13 residues. The J segment lost 7 bases and the V segment lost 5 bases, leaving 5 bases of the junction unmatched. For the CDR3, the DNA is TGTGCCAGCAGCCCAGGGACAGGGAGTGGCTACACCTTC. This gives the protein CASSPGTGSGYTF.

This clonotype was recorded many times. This sequence joins TRBV18 and TRBJ2-1, with 11 nucleotides matching TRBD2. This CDR3 contains 16 residues. Germline loops: CDR1 KGHSH, CDR2 LQKENI. V was clipped by 0 bases and J by 8 bases; unmatched bases: 6. The CDR3 DNA sequence: TGTGCCAGCTCACCACCGCAACTAGCGGGAGTCTATGAGCAGTTCTTC. Its protein is CASSPPQLAGVYEQFF.

This clonotype was counted at least ten times. J is TRBJ2-7 and V is TRBV6-1; D tentatively fits TRBD1 or TRBD2 (5 bases each). The CDR3 runs to 13 residues. V dropped 8 bases and J dropped 1 base, with 12 bases sitting between them. Germline assignment: CDR1 MNHNS and CDR2 SASEGT. The CDR3: CASSGTNSYEQYF. The CDR3 nucleotides read TGTGCCAGCTCCGGGACCAATTCCTACGAGCAGTACTTC.

This clonotype was counted only a few times. CDR3 region: CSAGDRRFNTEAFF. CDR3 coding DNA: TGCAGTGCTGGGGACAGAAGATTCAACACTGAAGCTTTCTTT. This chain joins TRBV20-1 and TRBJ1-1; 7 bases map to TRBD1. Per the germline V gene, CDR1 is DFQATT and CDR2 is SNEGSKA (reference sequence). CDR3 size: 14 residues. V lost 5 bases, J lost 2 bases, and 8 bases stayed unmatched.

Of note for this clonotype: This may be a read error, as it is one base from a much larger clone. This chain joins TRBV3-1 and TRBJ2-1, with TRBD1 matching 9 bases. Germline trimming cut 3 bases from V and 7 bases from J; bases unmatched to any gene: 7. Germline loops: CDR1 LGHDT, CDR2 YNNKEL (reference sequence). The CDR3 runs to 15 residues. CDR3 coding DNA: TGTGCCAGCAGCCAGCGGGACAGGGTGGTAAATGAGCAGTTCTTC. Translating it yields CASSQRDRVVNEQFF.

This clonotype was detected many times. The chain joins TRBV20-1 to TRBJ2-7; TRBD2 matches at 7 bases. The CDR3 has 16 residues. V lost 0 bases and J lost 1; bases outside the gene matches: 9. Germline CDR1 DFQATT, CDR2 SNEGSKA (reference sequence). CDR3 sequence (DNA): TGCAGTGCTAGAGATTGGGCCGGGACTACTTCCTACGAGCAGTACTTC. Translated, it gives CSARDWAGTTSYEQYF.

This chain links TRBV19 with TRBJ2-2; 9 bases map to TRBD1. Per germline, CDR1 LNHDA and CDR2 SQIVND (reference sequence). The V segment lost 6 bases and the J segment 3 bases; nucleotides outside the gene matches: 5. This CDR3 is built from 15 residues. The CDR3 protein is CASRQQGADTGELFF. The CDR3 nucleotides are TGTGCCAGTAGACAACAGGGGGCCGACACCGGGGAGCTGTTTTTT.

This clonotype was recorded many times. The chain is built from TRBV28 and TRBJ1-5, with 7 bases lining up with TRBD1. The CDR3 covers 15 residues. Germline V lookup: CDR1 MDHEN, CDR2 SYDVKM. Trimming took 6 bases from V and 7 from J; bases not matched to a gene: 12. This CDR3 reads CASRNLGQEGQPQHF. Here the CDR3 DNA reads TGTGCCAGCAGAAATCTCGGACAGGAAGGACAGCCCCAGCATTTT.

V gene TRBV6-2 or TRBV6-3 combines with J gene TRBJ1-4, with D unresolved. With 4 bases removed from V and 7 bases from J, the gap between germline ends came to 13 bases. CDR1 and CDR2 from the germline V gene are MNHEY and SVGEGT. The CDR3 spans 14 residues. This chain's CDR3 is CASSSPGRGEKLFF. DNA of the CDR3: TGTGCCAGCAGTTCCCCCGGGAGAGGTGAAAAACTGTTTTTT.

In this sample, this clonotype turned up a few times. DNA for the CDR3: TGTGCCAGCAGTGAGGCCGAGGTAGGGGCAGATACGCAGTATTTT. Translating it yields CASSEAEVGADTQYF. V usage is TRBV6-1 and J usage is TRBJ2-3; D might be TRBD1 (5 bases). This CDR3 contains 15 residues. Trimming removed 3 bases at V and 4 bases at J, with 14 bases between. Germline-derived CDR1 and CDR2 are MNHNS and SASEGT.

This clonotype was picked up many times. This chain joins TRBV6-1 and TRBJ1-1; TRBD1 matches 7 bases. CDR3 length: 13 residues. J lost 1 base, V lost 5 bases, and 1 base had no gene match. The germline gives CDR1 MNHNS, CDR2 SASEGT. The CDR3 nucleotides read TGTGCCAGCAGTCACAGGGGGAACACTGAAGCTTTCTTT. Its translation: CASSHRGNTEAFF.

This clonotype was seen many times. The chain employs TRBV3-1 and TRBJ1-1; TRBD1 might be the D (5 bases). The CDR3 has 13 residues. V was pared by 2 bases and J by 7 bases, with 11 bases between. Germline CDR1 and CDR2: LGHDT and YNNKEL (reference sequence). CDR3 amino acids: CASSQSARGEAFF. CDR3 DNA: TGTGCCAGCAGCCAAAGTGCGAGGGGTGAAGCTTTCTTT.

This clonotype came up many times. One base away lies a much larger clone, so this may be a sequencing read error. The chain couples TRBV7-2 to TRBJ2-2; D possibly uses TRBD1 or TRBD2 (5 bases each). Looked up from germline, CDR1 is SGHTA and CDR2 is FQGNSA. Trimming stripped 0 bases from V and 4 bases from J, with 6 bases between. The CDR3 consists of 14 residues. CDR3 nucleotide sequence: TGTGCCAGCAGCTTAGCAGGGACCACCGGGGAGCTGTTTTTT. It specifies CASSLAGTTGELFF. Combining the CDR3 with reference TRBV7-2 and TRBJ2-2 gives the whole variable domain GAGVSQSPSNKVTEKGKDVELRCDPISGHTALYWYRQSLGQGLEFLIYFQGNSAPDKSGLPSDRFSAERTGGSVSTLTIQRTQQEDSAVYLCASSLAGTTGELFFGEGSRLTVL.

This clonotype was recorded many times. The chain is built from TRBV9 and TRBJ1-1; TRBD1 matches at 9 bases. CDR1 SGDLS and CDR2 YYNGEE come from the germline V gene. V was clipped by 4 bases and J by 0 bases; unmatched bases: 13. The CDR3 totals 18 residues. The CDR3 DNA reads as TGTGCCAGCAGCCGACCCACAGGGGGCTGGGGTATGAACACTGAAGCTTTCTTT. Translation: CASSRPTGGWGMNTEAFF.

V gene TRBV20-1 combines with J gene TRBJ2-5, with D perhaps given as TRBD1 or TRBD2 (5 bases each). The ends were cut back, 3 bases at V and 4 bases at J, with 12 bases in the middle. The germline CDR1 and CDR2 sequences are DFQATT and SNEGSKA (reference sequence). The CDR3 is 13 amino acids. The CDR3 is CSASGGAGETQYF. The DNA for the CDR3 is TGCAGTGCTAGTGGTGGGGCGGGAGAGACCCAGTACTTC.

The chain uses TRBV11-2 and TRBJ2-5; TRBD2 matches 12 bases. This CDR3 contains 18 residues. Germline V gene lookup returns CDR1 SGHAT and CDR2 FQNNGV. V trimming: 5 bases; J trimming: 4 bases; junction bases outside the gene matches: 14. CDR3: CASSTTHSTSGRLETQYF. CDR3 nucleotides: TGTGCCAGCAGCACCACCCATAGCACTAGCGGGAGGTTAGAGACCCAGTACTTC.

With regard to this clonotype: A read error may account for a junction end that differs from germline. V usage is TRBV28 and J usage is TRBJ2-4; D is perhaps TRBD2 (5 bases). There are 17 residues in the CDR3. Germline V gene lookup returns CDR1 MDHEN and CDR2 SYDVKM. The CDR3 reads CASTSADRLLAKDIQYF. CDR3 DNA: TGTGCCAGCACCTCGGCCGACCGACTTCTAGCCAAAGACATTCAGTACTTC.